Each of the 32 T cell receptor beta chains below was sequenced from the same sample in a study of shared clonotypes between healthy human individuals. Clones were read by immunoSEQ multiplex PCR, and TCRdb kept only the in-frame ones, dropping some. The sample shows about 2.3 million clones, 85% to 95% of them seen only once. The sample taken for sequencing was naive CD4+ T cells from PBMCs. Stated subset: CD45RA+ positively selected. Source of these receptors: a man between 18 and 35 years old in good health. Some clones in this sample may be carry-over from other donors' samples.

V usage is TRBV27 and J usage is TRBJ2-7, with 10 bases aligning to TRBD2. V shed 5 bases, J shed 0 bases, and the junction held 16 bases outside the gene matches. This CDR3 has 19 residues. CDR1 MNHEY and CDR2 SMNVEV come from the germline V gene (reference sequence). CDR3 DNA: TGTGCCAGCAGTACGTACGGCTTTCCGAGCGGGAGGGACTCCTACGAGCAGTACTTC. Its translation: CASSTYGFPSGRDSYEQYF.

As DNA, the CDR3 is TGTGCCAGCAGTTCACAGGGGGCTGGAGAAAAACTGTTTTTT. It translates to CASSSQGAGEKLFF. J is TRBJ1-4 and V is TRBV2, with TRBD1 matching 9 bases. Germline V lookup: CDR1 SNHLY, CDR2 FYNNEI. The CDR3 totals 14 residues. V shed 5 bases, J shed 8 bases, and the junction held 6 bases outside the gene matches.

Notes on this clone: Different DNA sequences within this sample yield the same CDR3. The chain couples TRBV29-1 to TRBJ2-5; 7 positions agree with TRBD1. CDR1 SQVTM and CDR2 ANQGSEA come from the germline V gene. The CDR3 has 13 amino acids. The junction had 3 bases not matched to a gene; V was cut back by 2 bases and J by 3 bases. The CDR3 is CSVERQGKETQYF. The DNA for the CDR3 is TGCAGCGTTGAAAGACAGGGTAAAGAGACCCAGTACTTC.

Here the CDR3 reads CASSPDSRKLFF. The CDR3, as DNA: TGTGCCAGCAGTCCAGACTCGAGAAAACTGTTTTTT. The V and J genes are TRBV27 and TRBJ1-4; D uncertain. The germline V gene encodes CDR1 MNHEY and CDR2 SMNVEV (reference sequence). The CDR3 consists of 12 residues. Trimming shortened V by 5 bases and J by 10 bases, and 11 bases separated the two germline ends.

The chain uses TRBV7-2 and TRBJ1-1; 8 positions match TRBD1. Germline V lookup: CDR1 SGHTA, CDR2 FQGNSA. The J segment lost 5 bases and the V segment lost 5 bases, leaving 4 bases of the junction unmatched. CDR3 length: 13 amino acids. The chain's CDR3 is CASSNRQGTEAFF. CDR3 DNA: TGTGCCAGCAGCAACCGACAGGGGACTGAAGCTTTCTTT.

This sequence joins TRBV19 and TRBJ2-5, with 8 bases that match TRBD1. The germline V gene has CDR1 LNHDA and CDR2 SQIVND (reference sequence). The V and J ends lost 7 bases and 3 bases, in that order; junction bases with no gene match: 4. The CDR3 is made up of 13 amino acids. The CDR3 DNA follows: TGTGCCAGTAACCTACAGGGGGAAGAGACCCAGTACTTC. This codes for CASNLQGEETQYF.

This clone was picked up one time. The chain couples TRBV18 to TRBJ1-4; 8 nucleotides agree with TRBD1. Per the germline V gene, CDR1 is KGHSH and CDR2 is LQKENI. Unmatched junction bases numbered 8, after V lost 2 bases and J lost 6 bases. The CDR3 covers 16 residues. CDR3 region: CASSPAGQGRYEKLFF. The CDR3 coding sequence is TGTGCCAGCTCACCAGCCGGACAGGGACGATATGAAAAACTGTTTTTT.

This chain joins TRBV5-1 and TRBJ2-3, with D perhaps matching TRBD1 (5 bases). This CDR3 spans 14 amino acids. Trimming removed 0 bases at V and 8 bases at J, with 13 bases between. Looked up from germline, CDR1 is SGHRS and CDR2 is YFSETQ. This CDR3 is CASSLAGWGGTQYF. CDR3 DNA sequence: TGCGCCAGCAGCTTGGCCGGGTGGGGCGGTACGCAGTATTTT.

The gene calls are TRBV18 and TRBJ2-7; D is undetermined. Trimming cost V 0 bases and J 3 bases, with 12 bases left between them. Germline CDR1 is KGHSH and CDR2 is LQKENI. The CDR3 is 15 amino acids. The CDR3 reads CASSPPRTPLYEQYF. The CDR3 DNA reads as TGTGCCAGCTCACCACCGCGCACACCCCTCTACGAGCAGTACTTC. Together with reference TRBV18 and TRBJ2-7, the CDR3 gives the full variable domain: NAGVMQNPRHLVRRRGQEARLRCSPMKGHSHVYWYRQLPEEGLKFMVYLQKENIIDESGMPKERFSAEFPKEGPSILRIQQVVRGDSAAYFCASSPPRTPLYEQYFGPGTRLTVT.

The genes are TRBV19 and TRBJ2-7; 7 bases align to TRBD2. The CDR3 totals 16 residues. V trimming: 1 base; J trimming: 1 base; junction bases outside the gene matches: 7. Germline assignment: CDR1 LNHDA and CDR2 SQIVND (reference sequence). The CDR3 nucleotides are TGTGCCAGTAGTATAGGAAGCGGGACCCCATCCTACGAGCAGTACTTC. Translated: CASSIGSGTPSYEQYF.

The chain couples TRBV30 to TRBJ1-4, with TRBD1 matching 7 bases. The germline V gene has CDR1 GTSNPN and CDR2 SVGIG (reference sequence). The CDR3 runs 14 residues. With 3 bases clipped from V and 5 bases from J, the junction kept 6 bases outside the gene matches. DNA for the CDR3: TGTGCCTGGAGGCGGACAGGATCAAATGAAAAACTGTTTTTT. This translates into CAWRRTGSNEKLFF.

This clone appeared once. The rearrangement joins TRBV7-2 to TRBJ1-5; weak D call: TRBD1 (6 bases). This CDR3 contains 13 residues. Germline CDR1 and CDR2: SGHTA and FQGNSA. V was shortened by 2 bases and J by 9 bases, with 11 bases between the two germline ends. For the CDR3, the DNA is TGTGCCAGCAGCTTACAAGGGGGTGTGCCCCAGCATTTT. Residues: CASSLQGGVPQHF.

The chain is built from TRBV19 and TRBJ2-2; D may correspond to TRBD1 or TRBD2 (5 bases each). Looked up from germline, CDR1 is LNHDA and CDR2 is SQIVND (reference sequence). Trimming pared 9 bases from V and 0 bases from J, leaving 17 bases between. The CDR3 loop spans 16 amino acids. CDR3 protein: CASTRKGKTNTGELFF. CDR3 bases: TGTGCCAGCACTAGGAAGGGGAAGACGAACACCGGGGAGCTGTTTTTT. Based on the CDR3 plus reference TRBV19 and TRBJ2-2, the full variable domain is DGGITQSPKYLFRKEGQNVTLSCEQNLNHDAMYWYRQDPGQGLRLIYYSQIVNDFQKGDIAEGYSVSREKKESFPLTVTSAQKNPTAFYLCASTRKGKTNTGELFFGEGSRLTVL.

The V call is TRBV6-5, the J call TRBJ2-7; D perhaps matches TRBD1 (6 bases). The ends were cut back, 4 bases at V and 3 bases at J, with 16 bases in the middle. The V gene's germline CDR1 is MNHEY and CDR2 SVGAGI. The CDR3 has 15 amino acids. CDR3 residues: CASSLAGTNNYEQYF. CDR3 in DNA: TGTGCCAGCAGTTTGGCCGGGACAAACAACTACGAGCAGTACTTC.

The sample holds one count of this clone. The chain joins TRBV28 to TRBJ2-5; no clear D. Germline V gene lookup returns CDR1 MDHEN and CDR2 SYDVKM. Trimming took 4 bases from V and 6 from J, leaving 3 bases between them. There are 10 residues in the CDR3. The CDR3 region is CASSSKTQYF. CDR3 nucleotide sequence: TGTGCCAGCAGTTCCAAGACCCAGTACTTC. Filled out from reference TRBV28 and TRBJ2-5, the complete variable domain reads DVKVTQSSRYLVKRTGEKVFLECVQDMDHENMFWYRQDPGLGLRLIYFSYDVKMKEKGDIPEGYSVSREKKERFSLILESASTNQTSMYLCASSSKTQYFGPGTRLLVL.

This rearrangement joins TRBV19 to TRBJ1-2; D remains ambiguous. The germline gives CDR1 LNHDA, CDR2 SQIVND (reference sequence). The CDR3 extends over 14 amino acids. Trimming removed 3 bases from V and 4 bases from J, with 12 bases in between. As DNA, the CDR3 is TGTGCCAGTAGTATTTGGCCTCCGGGCTATGGCTACACCTTC. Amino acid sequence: CASSIWPPGYGYTF.

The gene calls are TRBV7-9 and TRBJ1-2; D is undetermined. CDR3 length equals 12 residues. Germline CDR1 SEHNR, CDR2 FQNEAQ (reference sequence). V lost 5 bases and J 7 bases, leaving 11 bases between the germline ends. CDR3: CASSNLGPGYTF. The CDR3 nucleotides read TGTGCCAGCAGCAATCTTGGGCCTGGCTACACCTTC.

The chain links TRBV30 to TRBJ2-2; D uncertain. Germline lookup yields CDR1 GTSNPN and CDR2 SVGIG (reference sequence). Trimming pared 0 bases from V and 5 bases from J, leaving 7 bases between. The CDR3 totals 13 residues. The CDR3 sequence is CAWSVAQTGELFF. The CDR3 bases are TGTGCCTGGAGTGTAGCTCAAACCGGGGAGCTGTTTTTT. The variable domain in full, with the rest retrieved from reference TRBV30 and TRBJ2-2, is SQTIHQWPATLVQPVGSPLSLECTVEGTSNPNLYWYRQAAGRGLQLLFYSVGIGQISSEVPQNLSASRPQDRQFILSSKKLLLSDSGFYLCAWSVAQTGELFFGEGSRLTVL.

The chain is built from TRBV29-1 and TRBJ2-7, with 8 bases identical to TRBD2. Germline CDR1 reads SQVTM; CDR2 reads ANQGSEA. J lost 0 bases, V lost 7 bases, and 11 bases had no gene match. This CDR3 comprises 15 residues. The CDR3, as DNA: TGCAGCGCAGTACTAGCGGACCATCACTCCTACGAGCAGTACTTC. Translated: CSAVLADHHSYEQYF.

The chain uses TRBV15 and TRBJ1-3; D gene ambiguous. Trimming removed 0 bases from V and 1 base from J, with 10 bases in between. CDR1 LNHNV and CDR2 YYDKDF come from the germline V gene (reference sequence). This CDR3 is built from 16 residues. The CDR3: CATSREDRRSGNTIYF. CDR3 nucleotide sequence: TGTGCCACCAGCAGAGAAGATCGCCGATCTGGAAACACCATATATTTT. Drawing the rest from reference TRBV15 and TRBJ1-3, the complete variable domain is DAMVIQNPRYQVTQFGKPVTLSCSQTLNHNVMYWYQQKSSQAPKLLFHYYDKDFNNEADTPDNFQSRRPNTSFCFLDIRSPGLGDTAMYLCATSREDRRSGNTIYFGEGSWLTVV.

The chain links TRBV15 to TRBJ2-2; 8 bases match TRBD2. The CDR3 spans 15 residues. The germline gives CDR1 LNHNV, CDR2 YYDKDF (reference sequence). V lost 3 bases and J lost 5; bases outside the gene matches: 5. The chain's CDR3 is CATSSRTSSTGELFF. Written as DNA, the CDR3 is TGTGCCACCAGCAGTCGGACTAGCAGTACCGGGGAGCTGTTTTTT.

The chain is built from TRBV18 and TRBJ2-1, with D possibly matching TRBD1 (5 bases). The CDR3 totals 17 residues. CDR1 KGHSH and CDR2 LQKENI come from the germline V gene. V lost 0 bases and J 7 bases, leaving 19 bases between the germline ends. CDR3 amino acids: CASSPPRGSGIYNEQFF. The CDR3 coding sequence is TGTGCCAGCTCACCACCAAGGGGCAGTGGAATTTATAATGAGCAGTTCTTC.

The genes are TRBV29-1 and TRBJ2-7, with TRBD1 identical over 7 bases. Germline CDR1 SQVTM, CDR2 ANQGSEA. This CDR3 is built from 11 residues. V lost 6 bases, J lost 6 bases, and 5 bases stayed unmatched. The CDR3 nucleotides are TGCAGCGTCGCAACAGGGGTCGAGCAGTACTTC. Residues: CSVATGVEQYF.

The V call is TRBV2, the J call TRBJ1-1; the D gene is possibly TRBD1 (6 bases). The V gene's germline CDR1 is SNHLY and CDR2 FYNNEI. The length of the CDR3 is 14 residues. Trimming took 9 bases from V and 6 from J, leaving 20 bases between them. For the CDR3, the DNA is TGTGCCAGTTTGGGATTTGGGGGCAGCTCTGAAGCTTTCTTT. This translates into CASLGFGGSSEAFF.

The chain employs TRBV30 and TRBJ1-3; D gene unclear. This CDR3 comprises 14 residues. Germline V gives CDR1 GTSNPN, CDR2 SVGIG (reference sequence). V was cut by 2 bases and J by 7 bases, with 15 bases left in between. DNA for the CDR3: TGTGCCTGGAGTCTTGGGTTTAAAGGGAACACCATATATTTT. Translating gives CAWSLGFKGNTIYF.

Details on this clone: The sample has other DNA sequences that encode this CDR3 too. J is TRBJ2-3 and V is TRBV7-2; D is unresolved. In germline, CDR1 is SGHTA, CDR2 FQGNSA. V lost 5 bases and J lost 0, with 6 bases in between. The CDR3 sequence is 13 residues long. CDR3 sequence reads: CASSPGSTDTQYF. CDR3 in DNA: TGTGCCAGCAGCCCTGGTAGCACAGATACGCAGTATTTT.

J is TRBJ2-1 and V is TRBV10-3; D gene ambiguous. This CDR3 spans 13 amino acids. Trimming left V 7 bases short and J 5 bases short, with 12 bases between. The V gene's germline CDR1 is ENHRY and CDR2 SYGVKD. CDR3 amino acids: CAIMGRGNNEQFF. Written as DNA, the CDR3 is TGTGCCATCATGGGAAGAGGCAACAATGAGCAGTTCTTC.

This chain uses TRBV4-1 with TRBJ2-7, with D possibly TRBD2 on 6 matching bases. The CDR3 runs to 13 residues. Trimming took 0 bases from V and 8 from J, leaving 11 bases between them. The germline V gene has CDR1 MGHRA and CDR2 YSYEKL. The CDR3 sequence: CASSQEARGKQYF. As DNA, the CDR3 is TGCGCCAGCAGCCAAGAAGCTCGCGGGAAGCAGTACTTC.

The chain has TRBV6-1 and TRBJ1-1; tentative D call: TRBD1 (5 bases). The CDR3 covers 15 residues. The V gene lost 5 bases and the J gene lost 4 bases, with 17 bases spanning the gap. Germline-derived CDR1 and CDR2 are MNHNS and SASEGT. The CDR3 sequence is CASSPKGKFGTEAFF. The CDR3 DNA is TGTGCCAGCAGTCCGAAGGGGAAGTTTGGCACTGAAGCTTTCTTT.

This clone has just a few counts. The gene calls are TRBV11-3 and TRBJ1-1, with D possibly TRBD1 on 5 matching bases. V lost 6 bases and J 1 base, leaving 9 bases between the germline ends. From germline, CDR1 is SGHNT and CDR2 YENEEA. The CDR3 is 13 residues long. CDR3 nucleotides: TGTGCCAGCAGTCTCAGGGAGAACACTGAAGCTTTCTTT. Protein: CASSLRENTEAFF.

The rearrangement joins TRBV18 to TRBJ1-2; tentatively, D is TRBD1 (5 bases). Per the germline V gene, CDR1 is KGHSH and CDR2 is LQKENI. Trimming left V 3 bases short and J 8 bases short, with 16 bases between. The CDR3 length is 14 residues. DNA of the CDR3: TGTGCCAGCTCACCGCCCGGGACGGTTCGGGGCTACACCTTC. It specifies CASSPPGTVRGYTF.

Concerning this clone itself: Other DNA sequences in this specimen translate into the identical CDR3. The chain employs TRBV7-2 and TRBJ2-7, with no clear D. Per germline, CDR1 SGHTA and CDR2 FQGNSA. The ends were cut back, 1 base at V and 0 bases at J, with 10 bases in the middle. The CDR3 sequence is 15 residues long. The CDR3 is CASSLGHGSSYEQYF. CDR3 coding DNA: TGTGCCAGCAGCTTAGGACACGGTTCCTCCTACGAGCAGTACTTC.